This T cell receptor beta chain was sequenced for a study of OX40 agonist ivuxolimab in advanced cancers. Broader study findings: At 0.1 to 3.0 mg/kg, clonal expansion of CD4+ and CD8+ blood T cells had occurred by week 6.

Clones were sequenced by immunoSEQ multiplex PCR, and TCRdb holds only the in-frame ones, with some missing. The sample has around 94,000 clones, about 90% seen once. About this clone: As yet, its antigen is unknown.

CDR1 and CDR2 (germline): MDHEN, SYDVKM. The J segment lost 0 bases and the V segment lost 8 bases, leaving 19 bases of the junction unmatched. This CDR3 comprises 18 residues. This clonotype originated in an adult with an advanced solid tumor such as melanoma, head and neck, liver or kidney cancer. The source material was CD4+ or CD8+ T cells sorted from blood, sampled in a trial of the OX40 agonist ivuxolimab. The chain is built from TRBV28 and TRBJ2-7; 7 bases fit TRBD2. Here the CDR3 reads CASRFHSSGLRSSYEQYF. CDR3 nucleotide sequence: TGTGCCAGCCGATTTCATTCTTCGGGACTAAGGTCCTCCTACGAGCAGTACTTC.